This TCR beta chain was sequenced in a study of T cells in Graves' hyperthyroidism and ophthalmopathy. Germline lookup yields CDR1 SGHDT and CDR2 YYEEEE. The CDR3 spans 13 residues. Trimming removed 0 bases from V and 5 bases from J, with 8 bases in between. TCR beta CDR3 region amplification was performed from RNA transcripts. First-round RT-PCR of the TCR CDR3 relied on the HTBI primer set. TCRdb re-called the multiplex PCR reads through MiXCR, storing one row per CDR3 protein. The sample carries more than 500,000 distinct CDR3 sequences, roughly 17% recorded once. This clonotype has a count of ten or more. The antigen is unknown. Study results and caveats: The model made its ophthalmopathy prediction, and onset followed a median approximately six months later.

Sequenced sample: blood. The rearrangement links TRBV5-6 to TRBJ1-1; D unclear. The source is a woman aged 25 to 45 with Graves' hyperthyroidism. This chain's CDR3 is CASSLGKDTEAFF. The CDR3 DNA follows: TGTGCCAGCAGCTTGGGAAAAGATACTGAAGCTTTCTTT.